This TCR beta chain was captured by sequencing in a study of T cell responses to AZD1222 COVID-19 vaccine. Whole-study results and caveats: White British ancestry dominated among donors, who included more females, and clonal diversity was possibly underestimated.

With respect to this clone: Antigen specificity is unknown.

Deletions cut 6 bases from V and 6 bases from J, with 14 bases between. The CDR3 totals 14 residues. Germline CDR1 is SEHNR and CDR2 is FQNEAQ (reference sequence). Some clones are missing from TCRdb's copy, which holds only in-frame ones; the method was immunoSEQ multiplex PCR. Of around 90,000 clones in the sample, approximately 89% were seen once. This chain connects TRBV7-9 to TRBJ2-2; D remains ambiguous. This sample comprised peripheral blood, obtained on day 0 of MenACWY control vaccination. This TCR derives from an adult in good health. CDR3 region: CASRDGVWSGELFF. The CDR3 bases are TGTGCCAGCAGGGACGGCGTGTGGTCCGGGGAGCTGTTTTTT.